The T cell receptor beta chain described here comes from a study of T-cell memory formation after mild COVID-19. V was pared by 3 bases and J by 1 base, with 1 base between. Germline assignment: CDR1 LGHNA and CDR2 YNFKEQ. This CDR3 comprises 12 residues. TCRdb reprocessed the 5' RACE reads with MiXCR, giving one entry per CDR3 protein. There are about 400,000 distinct CDR3 sequences in the sample; more than 15% occur only once, and 20% to 25% lies in the top ten. The rearrangement links TRBV4-2 to TRBJ2-1, with D unclear. This TCR was recovered from a man younger than 30 who had mild COVID-19 (a few samples of this study predate the infection). Cell type and time point are not known. The sample was PBMCs or a T cell subset sorted from them (not recorded which). The CDR3, as DNA: TGTGCCAGCAGCCAGTCCTACAATGAGCAGTTCTTC. It is translated as CASSQSYNEQFF.